The present TCR beta chain was sequenced within a study of molecular identifiers for immune sequencing clone quantification. Each CDR3 protein is one row after TCRdb ran MiXCR on the PCR reads. The sample contains a few hundred thousand distinct CDR3 sequences, 20% to 25% of which appear only once. The table lists this clonotype with a few counts. Trimming removed 2 bases at V and 5 bases at J, with 12 bases between. The CDR3 has 14 residues. The V gene's germline CDR1 is SGHTA and CDR2 FQGNSA. The TCR originated in a human donor in good health. Some libraries in this study had Jurkat cell RNA spiked in. The sequenced sample consisted of naive CD8+ T cells from blood, with Jurkat cell RNA spiked in. The subset here: FACS-sorted CD8+CD4-CCR7+CD45RA+ naive T cells. The chain employs TRBV7-2 and TRBJ2-5; the D gene is possibly TRBD2 (6 bases). This CDR3 is CASSLLRDLETQYF. The CDR3 bases are TGTGCCAGCAGCTTATTGCGGGATTTGGAGACCCAGTACTTC. Supplemented by reference TRBV7-2 and TRBJ2-5, the full variable domain reads GAGVSQSPSNKVTEKGKDVELRCDPISGHTALYWYRQSLGQGLEFLIYFQGNSAPDKSGLPSDRFSAERTGGSVSTLTIQRTQQEDSAVYLCASSLLRDLETQYFGPGTRLLVL.